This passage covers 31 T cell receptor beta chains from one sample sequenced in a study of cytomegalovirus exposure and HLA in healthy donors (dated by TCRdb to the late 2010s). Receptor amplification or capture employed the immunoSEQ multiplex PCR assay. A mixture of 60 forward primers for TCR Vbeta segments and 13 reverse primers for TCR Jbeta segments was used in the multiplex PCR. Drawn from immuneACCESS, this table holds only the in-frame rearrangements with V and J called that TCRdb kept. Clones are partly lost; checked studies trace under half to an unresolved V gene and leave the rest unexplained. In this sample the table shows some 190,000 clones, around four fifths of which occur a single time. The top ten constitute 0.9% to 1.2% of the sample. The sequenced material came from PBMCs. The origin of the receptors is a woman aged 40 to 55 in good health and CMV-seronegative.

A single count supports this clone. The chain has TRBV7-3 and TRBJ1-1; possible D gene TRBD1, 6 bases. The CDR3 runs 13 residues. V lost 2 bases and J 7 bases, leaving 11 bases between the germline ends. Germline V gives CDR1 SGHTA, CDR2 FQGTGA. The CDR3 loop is CASSLVRGDEAFF. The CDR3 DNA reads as TGTGCCAGCAGCTTAGTCAGGGGTGATGAAGCTTTCTTT.

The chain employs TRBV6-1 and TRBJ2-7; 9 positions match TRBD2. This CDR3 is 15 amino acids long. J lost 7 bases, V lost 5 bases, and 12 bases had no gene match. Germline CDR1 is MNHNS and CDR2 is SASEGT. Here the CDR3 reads CASSPVGSGSGEQYF. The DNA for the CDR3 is TGTGCCAGCAGTCCAGTGGGTAGCGGGAGCGGTGAGCAGTACTTC.

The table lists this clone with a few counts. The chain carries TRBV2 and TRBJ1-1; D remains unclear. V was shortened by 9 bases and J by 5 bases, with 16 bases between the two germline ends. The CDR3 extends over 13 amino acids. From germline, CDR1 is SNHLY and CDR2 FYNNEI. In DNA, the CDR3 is TGTGCCAGTAAAGTTGGCACCGGGACTGAAGCTTTCTTT. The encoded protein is CASKVGTGTEAFF. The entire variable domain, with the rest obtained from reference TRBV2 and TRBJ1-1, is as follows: EPEVTQTPSHQVTQMGQEVILRCVPISNHLYFYWYRQILGQKVEFLVSFYNNEISEKSEIFDDQFSVERPDGSNFTLKIRSTKLEDSAMYFCASKVGTGTEAFFGQGTRLTVV.

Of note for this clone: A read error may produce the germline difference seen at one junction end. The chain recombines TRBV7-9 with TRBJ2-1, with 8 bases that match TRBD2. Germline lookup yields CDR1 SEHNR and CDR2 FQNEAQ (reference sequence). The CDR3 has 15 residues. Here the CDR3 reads CSSSLAAGGGNEQFF. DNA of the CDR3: TGTTCCAGCAGCTTAGCGGCGGGAGGTGGCAATGAGCAGTTCTTC.

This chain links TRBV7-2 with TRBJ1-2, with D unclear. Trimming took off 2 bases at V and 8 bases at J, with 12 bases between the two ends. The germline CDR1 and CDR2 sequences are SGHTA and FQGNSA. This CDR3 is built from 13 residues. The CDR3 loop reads CASSLSRSNGYTF. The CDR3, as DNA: TGTGCCAGCAGCTTATCGCGATCTAACGGCTACACCTTC.

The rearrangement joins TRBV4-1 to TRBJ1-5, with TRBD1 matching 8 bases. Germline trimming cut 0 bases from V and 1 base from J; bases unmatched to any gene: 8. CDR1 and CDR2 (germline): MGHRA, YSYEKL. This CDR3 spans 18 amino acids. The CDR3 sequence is CASSQDWPTGGSNQPQHF. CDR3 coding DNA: TGCGCCAGCAGCCAAGATTGGCCTACAGGGGGAAGCAATCAGCCCCAGCATTTT.

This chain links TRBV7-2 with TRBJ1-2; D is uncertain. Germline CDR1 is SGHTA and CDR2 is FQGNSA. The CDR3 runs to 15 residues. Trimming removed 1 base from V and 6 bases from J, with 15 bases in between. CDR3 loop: CASSLVGGYKDGYTF. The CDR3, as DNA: TGTGCCAGCAGCTTAGTCGGAGGGTATAAAGATGGCTACACCTTC.

The CDR3 DNA sequence: TGTGCCAGCAGCTTTTGGGCAGGGGAAATTTACGAGCAGTACGTC. It is translated as CASSFWAGEIYEQYV. The V gene is TRBV5-5, the J gene TRBJ2-7, with TRBD1 as a possible D gene (6 bases). V was trimmed by 2 bases and J by 4 bases, leaving 16 bases between them. Germline CDR1 reads SGHKS; CDR2 reads YYEKEE (reference sequence). There are 15 residues in the CDR3.

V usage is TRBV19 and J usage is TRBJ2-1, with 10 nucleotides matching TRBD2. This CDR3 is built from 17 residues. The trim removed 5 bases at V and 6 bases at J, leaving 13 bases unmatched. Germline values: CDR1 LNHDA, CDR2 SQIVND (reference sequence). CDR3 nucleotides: TGTGCCAGTAGTCCTCGGACTAGCGGAATCTTTTCCAATGAGCAGTTCTTC. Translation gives CASSPRTSGIFSNEQFF. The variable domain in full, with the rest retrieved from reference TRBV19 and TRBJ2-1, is DGGITQSPKYLFRKEGQNVTLSCEQNLNHDAMYWYRQDPGQGLRLIYYSQIVNDFQKGDIAEGYSVSREKKESFPLTVTSAQKNPTAFYLCASSPRTSGIFSNEQFFGPGTRLTVL.

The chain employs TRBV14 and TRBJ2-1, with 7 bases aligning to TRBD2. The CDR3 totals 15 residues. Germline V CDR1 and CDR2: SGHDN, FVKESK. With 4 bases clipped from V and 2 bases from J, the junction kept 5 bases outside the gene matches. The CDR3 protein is CASSLGLGAYNEQFF. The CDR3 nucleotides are TGTGCCAGCAGCCTTGGACTAGGTGCCTACAATGAGCAGTTCTTC.

The CDR3 loop is CASSLSTTGSGDLNEQFF. The CDR3 DNA sequence: TGTGCCAGCAGCTTATCCACTACGGGGAGCGGGGACCTCAATGAGCAGTTCTTC. The gene calls are TRBV7-9 and TRBJ2-1; TRBD2 matches 7 bases. The J segment lost 6 bases and the V segment lost 2 bases, leaving 16 bases of the junction unmatched. From germline, CDR1 is SEHNR and CDR2 FQNEAQ (reference sequence). The CDR3 has 18 residues.

CDR3 nucleotide sequence: TGTGCCAGCAGCACCCAGGCCCAGGGGGATACGCAGTATTTT. The encoded protein is CASSTQAQGDTQYF. The J gene is TRBJ2-3, the V gene TRBV28; tentatively, D is TRBD1 (6 bases). Looked up from germline, CDR1 is MDHEN and CDR2 is SYDVKM. The length of the CDR3 is 14 residues. V was pared by 6 bases and J by 6 bases, with 16 bases between.

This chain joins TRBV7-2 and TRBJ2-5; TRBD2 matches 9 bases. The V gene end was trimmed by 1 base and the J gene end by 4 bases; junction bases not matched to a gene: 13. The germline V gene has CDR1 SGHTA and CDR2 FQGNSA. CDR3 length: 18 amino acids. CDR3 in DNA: TGTGCCAGCAGCTTAGGATTGGTTGCGGGAGGGCAGGGAGAGACCCAGTACTTC. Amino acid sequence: CASSLGLVAGGQGETQYF.

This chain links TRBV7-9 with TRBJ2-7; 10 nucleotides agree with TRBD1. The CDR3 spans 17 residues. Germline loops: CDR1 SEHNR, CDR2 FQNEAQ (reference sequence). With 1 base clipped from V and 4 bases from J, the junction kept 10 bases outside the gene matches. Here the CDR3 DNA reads TGTGCCAGCAGCTTAGGGACGACAGGGGGCGTTGGGTACGAGCAGTACGTC. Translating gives CASSLGTTGGVGYEQYV.

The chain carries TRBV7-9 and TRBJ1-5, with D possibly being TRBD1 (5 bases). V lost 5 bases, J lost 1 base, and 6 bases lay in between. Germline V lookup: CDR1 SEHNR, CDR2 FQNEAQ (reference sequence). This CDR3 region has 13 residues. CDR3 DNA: TGTGCCAGCAGCGGGGGGAGCAATCAGCCCCAGCATTTT. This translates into CASSGGSNQPQHF.

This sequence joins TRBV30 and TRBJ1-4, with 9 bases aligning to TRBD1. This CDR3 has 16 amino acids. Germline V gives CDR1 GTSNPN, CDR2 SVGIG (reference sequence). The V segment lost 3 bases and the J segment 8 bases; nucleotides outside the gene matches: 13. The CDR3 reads CAWRNNQQGAREKLFF. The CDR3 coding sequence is TGTGCCTGGAGAAACAATCAACAGGGGGCGAGGGAAAAACTGTTTTTT.

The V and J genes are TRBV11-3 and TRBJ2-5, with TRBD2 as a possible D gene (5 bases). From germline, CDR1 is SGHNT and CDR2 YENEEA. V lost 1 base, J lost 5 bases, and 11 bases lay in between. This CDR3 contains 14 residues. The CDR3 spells CASSLVGVVETQYF. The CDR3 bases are TGTGCCAGCAGCTTAGTCGGGGTAGTGGAGACCCAGTACTTC.

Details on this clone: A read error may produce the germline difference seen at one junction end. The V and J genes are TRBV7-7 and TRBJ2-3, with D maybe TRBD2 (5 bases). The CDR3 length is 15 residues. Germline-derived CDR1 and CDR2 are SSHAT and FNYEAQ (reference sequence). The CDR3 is CASSPRGAVTDTQYF. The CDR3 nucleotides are TGTGCTAGCAGCCCCCGGGGAGCGGTCACAGATACGCAGTATTTT.

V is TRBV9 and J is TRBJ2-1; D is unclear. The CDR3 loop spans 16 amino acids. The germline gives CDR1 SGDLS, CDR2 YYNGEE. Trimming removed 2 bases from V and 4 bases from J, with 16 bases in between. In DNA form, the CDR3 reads TGTGCCAGCAGCGTTCAAGTCCGCCAGACTTACAATGAGCAGTTCTTC. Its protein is CASSVQVRQTYNEQFF. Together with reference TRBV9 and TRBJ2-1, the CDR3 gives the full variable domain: DSGVTQTPKHLITATGQRVTLRCSPRSGDLSVYWYQQSLDQGLQFLIQYYNGEERAKGNILERFSAQQFPDLHSELNLSSLELGDSALYFCASSVQVRQTYNEQFFGPGTRLTVL.

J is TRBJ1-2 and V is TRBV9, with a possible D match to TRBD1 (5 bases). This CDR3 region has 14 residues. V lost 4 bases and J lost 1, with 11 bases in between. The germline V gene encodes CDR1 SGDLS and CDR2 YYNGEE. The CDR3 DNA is TGTGCCAGCAGCCCGCAGCAGGGTAACTATGGCTACACCTTC. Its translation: CASSPQQGNYGYTF.

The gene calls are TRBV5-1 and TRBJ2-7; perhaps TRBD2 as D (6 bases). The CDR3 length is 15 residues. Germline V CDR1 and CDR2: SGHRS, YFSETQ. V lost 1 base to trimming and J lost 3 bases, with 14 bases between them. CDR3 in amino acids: CASSLSGAGYYEQYF. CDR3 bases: TGCGCCAGCAGCTTGTCAGGAGCGGGTTACTACGAGCAGTACTTC.

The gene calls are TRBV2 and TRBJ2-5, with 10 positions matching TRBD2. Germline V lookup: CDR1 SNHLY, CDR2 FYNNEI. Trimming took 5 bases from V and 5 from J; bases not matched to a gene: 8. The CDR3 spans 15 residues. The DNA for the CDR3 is TGTGCCAGCAGTATCCTAGCGGGAGTAAGGGAGACCCAGTACTTC. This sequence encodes CASSILAGVRETQYF.

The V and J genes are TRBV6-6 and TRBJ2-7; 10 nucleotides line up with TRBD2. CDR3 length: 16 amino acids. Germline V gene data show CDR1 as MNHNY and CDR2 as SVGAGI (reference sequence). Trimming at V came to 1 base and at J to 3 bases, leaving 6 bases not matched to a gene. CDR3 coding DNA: TGTGCCAGCAGTTACTGCACTAGCGGGACATGCTACGAGCAGTACGTC. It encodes CASSYCTSGTCYEQYV.

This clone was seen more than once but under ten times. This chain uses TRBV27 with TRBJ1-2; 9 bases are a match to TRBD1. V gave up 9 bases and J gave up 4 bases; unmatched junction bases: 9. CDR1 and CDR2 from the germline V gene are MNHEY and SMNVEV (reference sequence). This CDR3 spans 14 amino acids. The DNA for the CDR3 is TGTGCCAGTGCCGGGACAGGGACGGGCTATGGCTACACCTTC. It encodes CASAGTGTGYGYTF.

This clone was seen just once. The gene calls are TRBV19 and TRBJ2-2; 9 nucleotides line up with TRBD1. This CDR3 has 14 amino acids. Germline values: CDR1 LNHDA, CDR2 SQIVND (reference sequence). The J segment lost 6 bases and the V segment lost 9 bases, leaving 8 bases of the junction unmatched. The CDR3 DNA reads TGTGCCAGCACCGGGACAGGGTGGGCCGGGGAGCTGTTTTTT. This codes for CASTGTGWAGELFF.

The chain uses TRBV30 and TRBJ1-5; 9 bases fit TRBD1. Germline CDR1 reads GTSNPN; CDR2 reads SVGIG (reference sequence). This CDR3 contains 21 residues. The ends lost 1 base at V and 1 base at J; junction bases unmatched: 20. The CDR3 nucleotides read TGTGCCTGGAGTGAAGGCCGCCTCCGAAACAGGGGGCTAAGGAGCAATCAGCCCCAGCATTTT. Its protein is CAWSEGRLRNRGLRSNQPQHF.

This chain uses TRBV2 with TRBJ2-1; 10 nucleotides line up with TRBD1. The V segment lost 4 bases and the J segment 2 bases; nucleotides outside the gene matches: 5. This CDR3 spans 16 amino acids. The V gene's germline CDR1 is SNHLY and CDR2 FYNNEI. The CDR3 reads CASSGVGTGAYNEQFF. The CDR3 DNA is TGTGCCAGCAGTGGGGTGGGGACAGGGGCCTACAATGAGCAGTTCTTC.

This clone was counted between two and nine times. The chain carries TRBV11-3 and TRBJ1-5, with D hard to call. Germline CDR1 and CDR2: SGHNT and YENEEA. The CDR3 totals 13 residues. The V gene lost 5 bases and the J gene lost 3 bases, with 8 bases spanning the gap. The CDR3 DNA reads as TGTGCCAGCAGCCGGGGTCTCAATCAGCCCCAGCATTTT. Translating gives CASSRGLNQPQHF.

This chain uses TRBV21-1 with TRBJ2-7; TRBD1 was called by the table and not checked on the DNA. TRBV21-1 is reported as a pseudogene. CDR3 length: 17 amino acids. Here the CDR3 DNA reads TGTGCCAGCAGCAAAGTAAACTTAGGGAACAGGGAAAACGAGCAGTACGTC. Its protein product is CASSKVNLGNRENEQYV.

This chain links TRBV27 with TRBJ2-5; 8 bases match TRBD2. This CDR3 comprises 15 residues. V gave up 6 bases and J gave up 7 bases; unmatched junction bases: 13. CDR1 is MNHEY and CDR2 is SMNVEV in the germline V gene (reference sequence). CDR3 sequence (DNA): TGTGCCAGCAGCCCGGGGGTAGCGGGACGGGGGACCCAGTACTTC. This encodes CASSPGVAGRGTQYF.

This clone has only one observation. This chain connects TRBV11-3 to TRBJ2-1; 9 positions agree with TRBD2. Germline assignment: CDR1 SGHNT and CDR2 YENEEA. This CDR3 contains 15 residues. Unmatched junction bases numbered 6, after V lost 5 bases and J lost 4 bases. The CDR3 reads CASSPPAGGYNEQFF. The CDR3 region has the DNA TGTGCCAGCAGCCCCCCGGCGGGAGGGTACAATGAGCAGTTCTTC.